This TCR beta chain was captured in a study of regulatory T cells in long-lasting Graves disease. At the level of the study: A definition of persistent Graves' disease required over 5 years of antithyroid drugs plus positive TSH receptor antibodies. Overall study results and limits: Thyroid tissue went unstudied; only peripheral blood was examined.

In regard to this clonotype: The antigen is unknown.

Time point specified: persistent/refractory GD, antithyroid drugs over 5 years with positive TRAb. RNA extracted from PBMCs served as the sequencing template. By American Thyroid Association guidelines, Graves' disease was diagnosed in the cohort. For TCR beta, libraries came from iRepertoire HTBI primers and Arm-PCR of CDR3 regions. TCRdb re-analysed the multiplex PCR reads in MiXCR, keeping a single row per CDR3 protein. The data contain some 300,000 distinct CDR3 sequences, approximately 20% of them singletons. CDR3 length: 15 residues. CDR1 is DFQATT and CDR2 is SNEGSKA in the germline V gene (reference sequence). V lost 2 bases and J 3 bases, leaving 17 bases between the germline ends.

The input for sequencing was peripheral blood mononuclear cells (PBMCs), taken when the disease was refractory, from a patient treated with antithyroid drugs. This clonotype originated in a female donor with Graves disease. This chain links TRBV20-1 with TRBJ2-7, with unresolved D. CDR3 coding DNA: TGCAGTGCTAGAATAGACGGGTGGGATATCTACGAGCAGTACTTC. It codes for CSARIDGWDIYEQYF.